These 4 T cell receptor beta chains were all obtained from the same sample, sequenced in a study of spatial heterogeneity in lung cancer. As for time point: blood at routine non-recurrence follow-up after resection. TCRdb reanalysed the 5' RACE reads using MiXCR and keeps one entry per CDR3 protein. The table includes 40,000 or so distinct CDR3 sequences, 10% detected once. The source was PBMCs, collected at follow-up. The receptor set was obtained from a female donor with early-stage non-small cell lung cancer.

The table lists this clonotype with many counts. V is TRBV29-1 and J is TRBJ2-5; D unresolved. CDR3 length: 12 amino acids. Germline V gene lookup returns CDR1 SQVTM and CDR2 ANQGSEA. The V gene lost 8 bases and the J gene lost 1 base, with 11 bases spanning the gap. The DNA for the CDR3 is TGCAGCTTCCGGGCTACCCAAGAGACCCAGTACTTC. It is translated as CSFRATQETQYF.

This sequence joins TRBV5-1 and TRBJ2-2; 14 bases align to TRBD2. V shed 4 bases and J 2 bases; nucleotides not matched to a gene: 4. The CDR3 is 17 residues long. Per germline, CDR1 SGHRS and CDR2 YFSETQ. The CDR3 DNA is TGCGCCAGCAGCCGGACTAGCGGGGGGACTAACACCGGGGAGCTGTTTTTT. Translation: CASSRTSGGTNTGELFF. Using reference TRBV5-1 and TRBJ2-2 for the parts outside the CDR3, the full variable domain is KAGVTQTPRYLIKTRGQQVTLSCSPISGHRSVSWYQQTPGQGLQFLFEYFSETQRNKGNFPGRFSGRQFSNSRSEMNVSTLELGDSALYLCASSRTSGGTNTGELFFGEGSRLTVL.

This chain uses TRBV20-1 with TRBJ2-7; 14 bases are a match to TRBD2. Germline V lookup: CDR1 DFQATT, CDR2 SNEGSKA (reference sequence). The CDR3 is 13 residues long. The CDR3 DNA sequence: TGCAGCGCGACTAGCGGGGGGGCCTACGAGCAGTACTTC. Translation gives CSATSGGAYEQYF.

In this sample, this clonotype turned up a few times. The chain combines TRBV28 with TRBJ2-7; 7 positions match TRBD1. This CDR3 has 14 residues. Germline CDR1 and CDR2: MDHEN and SYDVKM. The V gene end was trimmed by 3 bases and the J gene end by 7 bases; junction bases not matched to a gene: 9. Written as DNA, the CDR3 is TGTGCCAGCAGTTTGCCGAAGGGGGCGCGGGAGCAGTACTTC. Translated, it gives CASSLPKGAREQYF.